Below are 21 T cell receptor beta chains sequenced from a single sample in a study of T cells of healthy individuals. TCRdb reanalysed the 5' RACE reads using MiXCR and keeps one entry per CDR3 protein. The data contain 50,000 to 55,000 distinct CDR3 sequences, roughly 14% of them singletons. These receptors were obtained from a human donor in good health.

DNA for the CDR3: TGTGCCAGCACCACCGGGACAGGGGGTGGCTACACCTTC. It specifies CASTTGTGGGYTF. The genes are TRBV11-2 and TRBJ1-2; 11 positions agree with TRBD1. The CDR3 sequence is 13 residues long. The V gene end was trimmed by 7 bases and the J gene end by 7 bases; junction bases not matched to a gene: 5. Germline values: CDR1 SGHAT, CDR2 FQNNGV.

This clonotype has just a few counts. The chain joins TRBV12-3 or TRBV12-4 to TRBJ2-1, with D maybe TRBD1 (6 bases). V was clipped by 1 base and J by 8 bases, with 9 bases between them. The CDR3 totals 13 residues. The CDR3: CASSLGGGYEQFF. DNA for the CDR3: TGTGCCAGCAGTTTAGGAGGGGGATATGAGCAGTTCTTC.

This clonotype was counted only a few times. The V call is TRBV6-2 or TRBV6-3, the J call TRBJ1-4; TRBD1 might be the D (5 bases). V shed 2 bases and J shed 3 bases, with 13 bases lying between them. Germline V gives CDR1 MNHEY, CDR2 SVGEGT. The CDR3 is 16 amino acids. The CDR3 DNA reads TGTGCCAGCAGTTACGGATCAGGGTCACCTAATGAAAAACTGTTTTTT. Translating it yields CASSYGSGSPNEKLFF.

The table lists this clonotype with a few counts. The V and J genes are TRBV5-1 and TRBJ2-3; D is unresolved. Germline CDR1 reads SGHRS; CDR2 reads YFSETQ. This CDR3 is built from 14 residues. V lost 4 bases and J 4 bases, leaving 13 bases between the germline ends. Here the CDR3 reads CASSLTPPPDTQYF. In DNA, the CDR3 is TGCGCCAGCAGCCTCACTCCCCCGCCAGATACGCAGTATTTT.

This clonotype was counted between two and nine times. Likely a read error: the CDR3 ends without its conserved phenylalanine or tryptophan. Because the CDR3's place on the DNA is in doubt, the DNA is left out and the CDR3 is given as listed by TCRdb. The genes are TRBV6-1 and TRBJ1-1. Germline V gene lookup returns CDR1 MNHNS and CDR2 SASEGT. Including both end residues, the CDR3 is 10 amino acids long. Here the CDR3 reads CASSEILPTL.

A word on this clonotype: Given a much more abundant clone one base away, this may be a read error. This sequence joins TRBV6-2 or TRBV6-3 and TRBJ1-5; D possibly corresponds to TRBD1 (5 bases). V shed 7 bases and J shed 4 bases, with 8 bases lying between them. The CDR3 runs to 12 residues. Germline V gene data show CDR1 as MNHEY and CDR2 as SVGEGT. In DNA, the CDR3 is TGTGCCAGCAACGGGGGAAATCAGCCCCAGCATTTT. Its protein product is CASNGGNQPQHF.

The chain joins TRBV5-1 to TRBJ1-3; D is uncertain. Trimming took off 4 bases at V and 4 bases at J, with 9 bases between the two ends. Germline CDR1 and CDR2: SGHRS and YFSETQ. The CDR3 contains 13 residues. This chain's CDR3 is CASSDPSGNTIYF. The CDR3 region has the DNA TGCGCCAGCAGCGACCCCTCGGGAAACACCATATATTTT.

This clonotype was counted many times. The rearrangement joins TRBV15 to TRBJ2-1; tentative D call: TRBD1 (6 bases). The germline V gene encodes CDR1 LNHNV and CDR2 YYDKDF (reference sequence). This CDR3 comprises 14 residues. Between the trimmed V and J ends, which lost 8 bases and 5 bases, there was a span of 16 bases. The CDR3 nucleotides are TGTGCCACCCACAGGGTTGTAGGGCACAATGAGCAGTTCTTC. Protein product: CATHRVVGHNEQFF.

Regarding this clonotype: Given a much more abundant clone one base away, this may be a read error. V usage is TRBV7-2 and J usage is TRBJ1-5; 7 bases align to TRBD1. The CDR3 contains 16 residues. V lost 1 base and J lost 10; bases outside the gene matches: 13. Per germline, CDR1 SGHTA and CDR2 FQGNSA. CDR3: CASSLGGQGVGHPQHF. The CDR3 DNA reads TGTGCCAGCAGCTTAGGTGGGCAGGGGGTGGGTCATCCCCAGCATTTT.

The rearrangement joins TRBV20-1 to TRBJ2-3; a possible D gene is TRBD2 (6 bases). CDR1 DFQATT and CDR2 SNEGSKA come from the germline V gene (reference sequence). This CDR3 has 15 amino acids. V lost 3 bases, J lost 4 bases, and 17 bases lay in between. CDR3 nucleotide sequence: TGCAGTGCTAGGCCTCAGCTAGCGTTGCCAGATACGCAGTATTTT. Translated: CSARPQLALPDTQYF.

There are a few counts of this clonotype. This chain uses TRBV12-3 or TRBV12-4 with TRBJ1-4; the match to TRBD1 covers 11 bases. The junction had 8 bases not matched to a gene; V was cut back by 7 bases and J by 4 bases. CDR3 length equals 16 residues. DNA of the CDR3: TGTGCCAGCACCCCGGACAGGGGGCTTGGTAATGAAAAACTGTTTTTT. Translating it yields CASTPDRGLGNEKLFF.

V is TRBV3-1 and J is TRBJ2-2; 12 nucleotides align to TRBD2. From germline, CDR1 is LGHDT and CDR2 YNNKEL (reference sequence). The CDR3 totals 15 residues. Losses at the gene ends were 2 bases for V and 7 bases for J; bases not matched to a gene: 2. CDR3 loop: CASSQLAGGVGELFF. The DNA for the CDR3 is TGTGCCAGCAGCCAACTAGCGGGAGGGGTCGGGGAGCTGTTTTTT.

This clonotype showed up many times. V usage is TRBV5-4 and J usage is TRBJ2-3; D is undetermined. The CDR3 extends over 12 amino acids. Trimming pared 5 bases from V and 2 bases from J, leaving 6 bases between. Germline CDR1 SGHNT, CDR2 YYREEE (reference sequence). In DNA, the CDR3 is TGTGCCAGCAGAACGACCACAGATACGCAGTATTTT. Its protein is CASRTTTDTQYF.

This sequence joins TRBV5-1 and TRBJ2-7, with 8 bases aligning to TRBD1. This CDR3 region has 12 residues. The germline CDR1 and CDR2 sequences are SGHRS and YFSETQ. The V and J ends lost 5 bases and 5 bases, in that order; junction bases with no gene match: 3. The CDR3 loop is CASRPTGDEQYF. Here the CDR3 DNA reads TGCGCCAGCAGGCCGACAGGGGACGAGCAGTACTTC.

This chain uses TRBV5-1 with TRBJ1-1; 11 nucleotides align to TRBD1. This CDR3 spans 15 amino acids. CDR1 SGHRS and CDR2 YFSETQ come from the germline V gene. The trim removed 1 base at V and 7 bases at J, leaving 6 bases unmatched. As DNA, the CDR3 is TGCGCCAGCAGCTTGTCCGGGACAGGGGGACTTGAAGCTTTCTTT. Encoded protein: CASSLSGTGGLEAFF.

This clonotype was seen at least ten times. The V gene is TRBV4-3, the J gene TRBJ2-1; tentative D call: TRBD1 (6 bases). The V end was cut by 3 bases, the J end by 0 bases, with 9 bases between. The germline CDR1 and CDR2 sequences are LGHNA and YSLEER. This CDR3 comprises 15 residues. CDR3 sequence: CASSQDSFSYNEQFF. The CDR3 bases are TGCGCCAGCAGCCAGGACAGTTTCTCCTACAATGAGCAGTTCTTC.

In its sample, this clonotype was seen a few times. The chain employs TRBV7-2 and TRBJ2-4, with 7 bases that match TRBD2. The CDR3 runs to 14 residues. Germline V gene sequence: CDR1 SGHTA, CDR2 FQGNSA. V lost 4 bases, J lost 9 bases, and 9 bases stayed unmatched. The CDR3 spells CASSSSGTTGIQYF. CDR3 nucleotide sequence: TGTGCCAGCAGCTCCTCCGGGACTACGGGCATTCAGTACTTC.

This clonotype was seen only a few times. This rearrangement joins TRBV3-1 to TRBJ2-7, with 9 bases fitting TRBD2. This CDR3 is built from 17 residues. Losses at the gene ends were 6 bases for V and 1 base for J; bases not matched to a gene: 13. From germline, CDR1 is LGHDT and CDR2 YNNKEL (reference sequence). CDR3 sequence (DNA): TGTGCCAGCAGTCCCTTTGGAGATAGCGGGAGTTCCTACGAGCAGTACTTC. Protein product: CASSPFGDSGSSYEQYF.

This clonotype has only a few counts. The chain recombines TRBV13 with TRBJ2-1; D gene uncertain. This CDR3 contains 14 residues. V was cut by 4 bases and J by 0 bases, with 7 bases left in between. The germline V gene has CDR1 PRHDT and CDR2 FYEKMQ (reference sequence). In DNA form, the CDR3 reads TGTGCCAGCAGCTCAATCGCCTCCTACAATGAGCAGTTCTTC. Translated: CASSSIASYNEQFF.

There are many counts of this clonotype. This chain connects TRBV7-2 to TRBJ1-5; D is uncertain. The germline V and J ends were trimmed by 1 base and 3 bases, with 7 bases remaining between them. The CDR3 consists of 14 residues. Germline V gives CDR1 SGHTA, CDR2 FQGNSA. CDR3 DNA: TGTGCCAGCAGCTTAGTAGGGTTCAATCAGCCCCAGCATTTT. The encoded protein is CASSLVGFNQPQHF.

This clonotype was seen repeatedly, ten times or more. The genes are TRBV7-9 and TRBJ2-7; possible D gene TRBD2, 5 bases. Germline V gene sequence: CDR1 SEHNR, CDR2 FQNEAQ (reference sequence). The germline V and J ends were trimmed by 7 bases and 4 bases, with 20 bases remaining between them. The CDR3 loop spans 15 amino acids. The CDR3 nucleotides read TGTGCCAGCACCCAAGTCCCCGGGAAGCCATACGAGCAGTACTTC. This sequence encodes CASTQVPGKPYEQYF.